A single sample gave rise to the 9 T cell receptor beta chains below, sequenced in a study of blood T cells in healthy people across ages. The authors ran a second PCR of roughly 6 to 12 cycles using a sample-barcoded 5' primer and a J-beta primer mix. TCRdb processed the 5' RACE reads anew with MiXCR; each CDR3 protein has one entry. The profile covers around 900,000 distinct CDR3 sequences, with just over 50% appearing a single time and roughly 23% taken by the ten largest. The sample was blood. These receptors originate from an older woman in good health.

V is TRBV2 and J is TRBJ2-7; the match to TRBD1 covers 8 bases. Germline CDR1 and CDR2: SNHLY and FYNNEI. The length of the CDR3 is 13 residues. The ends lost 7 bases at V and 2 bases at J; junction bases unmatched: 4. Written as DNA, the CDR3 is TGTGCCAGCAAGGGACAGGTAACCTACGAGCAGTACTTC. As protein: CASKGQVTYEQYF.

Only one count was recorded for this clonotype. The V gene is TRBV3-1, the J gene TRBJ2-3; 15 positions match TRBD2. With 1 base clipped from V and 2 bases from J, the junction kept 1 base outside the gene matches. Germline loops: CDR1 LGHDT, CDR2 YNNKEL (reference sequence). The CDR3 consists of 17 residues. Written as DNA, the CDR3 is TGTGCCAGCAGCCAAGGGACTAGCGGGGGGGCCACAGATACGCAGTATTTT. Translating gives CASSQGTSGGATDTQYF.

This clonotype was recorded a few times. This rearrangement joins TRBV10-3 to TRBJ2-3; D is ambiguous. V shed 4 bases and J shed 0 bases, with 5 bases lying between them. The germline V gene has CDR1 ENHRY and CDR2 SYGVKD. The CDR3 length is 13 residues. As DNA, the CDR3 is TGTGCCATCAGTGCGGCCAGCACAGATACGCAGTATTTT. This sequence encodes CAISAASTDTQYF.

The gene calls are TRBV7-6 and TRBJ2-1; D is uncertain. Per the germline V gene, CDR1 is SGHVS and CDR2 is FNYEAQ. V lost 5 bases and J lost 12, with 14 bases in between. This CDR3 comprises 12 residues. In nucleotides, the CDR3 is TGTGCCAGCAGCGGTCCGGGCTCTACGCAGTTCTTC. Its protein product is CASSGPGSTQFF.

This clonotype was counted ten times or more. The rearrangement joins TRBV29-1 to TRBJ2-7; perhaps D is TRBD1 or TRBD2 (5 bases each). Trimming cost V 7 bases and J 1 base, with 11 bases left between them. CDR1 SQVTM and CDR2 ANQGSEA come from the germline V gene. There are 12 residues in the CDR3. This chain's CDR3 is CSAWDQSYEQYF. In nucleotides, the CDR3 is TGCAGCGCCTGGGACCAGTCCTACGAGCAGTACTTC.

In its sample, this clonotype was seen a few times. The chain is built from TRBV6-5 and TRBJ1-5, with TRBD1 matching 7 bases. Germline CDR1 is MNHEY and CDR2 is SVGAGI. The CDR3 spans 15 residues. The V gene end was trimmed by 5 bases and the J gene end by 2 bases; junction bases not matched to a gene: 6. The CDR3 is CASSRDRSGNQPQHF. The CDR3 nucleotides are TGTGCCAGCAGTCGGGACAGAAGTGGCAATCAGCCCCAGCATTTT.

The rearrangement uses TRBV5-6 and TRBJ2-7, with TRBD2 matching over 7 bases. CDR1 is SGHDT and CDR2 is YYEEEE in the germline V gene. The CDR3 totals 16 residues. The ends lost 5 bases at V and 2 bases at J; junction bases unmatched: 13. As DNA, the CDR3 is TGTGCCAGCAGTTTCTTAGGTAGCGGGCAGACCTACGAGCAGTACTTC. Amino acids: CASSFLGSGQTYEQYF.

The chain uses TRBV7-9 and TRBJ1-1; possibly TRBD1 for D (5 bases). Germline CDR1 is SEHNR and CDR2 is FQNEAQ (reference sequence). V lost 1 base to trimming and J lost 9 bases, with 12 bases between them. The length of the CDR3 is 13 residues. The CDR3 reads CASSLVDSGKAFF. The CDR3 DNA reads TGTGCCAGCAGCTTAGTCGACAGCGGGAAAGCTTTCTTT.

The table lists this clonotype with many counts. The rearrangement links TRBV25-1 to TRBJ2-7, with D tentatively TRBD2 (5 bases). The CDR3 spans 12 residues. The V end lost 7 bases, the J end lost 4 bases, and 11 bases lay between the germline ends. The V gene's germline CDR1 is MGHDK and CDR2 SYGVNS. The CDR3 loop is CASIRGYYEQYF. Here the CDR3 DNA reads TGTGCCAGCATCCGGGGTTATTACGAGCAGTACTTC.